The sequence of this T cell receptor beta chain was determined in a study of blood T cells in healthy people across ages. This CDR3 comprises 14 residues. Per germline, CDR1 DFQATT and CDR2 SNEGSKA (reference sequence). J lost 3 bases, V lost 5 bases, and 9 bases had no gene match. This clonotype was found a few times. PCR was performed a second time for about 7 to 11 cycles using a sample-barcoded 5' primer and a J-beta primer mix. From the 5' RACE reads, TCRdb called clonotypes with MiXCR, one entry per CDR3 protein. The repertoire holds about 1.8 million distinct CDR3 sequences, 49% seen once, with over 2% in the top ten.

Sequenced sample: blood. The clonotype originates from a woman in her thirties or forties in good health. The rearrangement links TRBV20-1 to TRBJ2-5; TRBD2 agrees at 7 bases. The CDR3 DNA is TGCAGTGCTCCACCCCCGGGGGGAAAAGAGACCCAGTACTTC. As protein: CSAPPPGGKETQYF.